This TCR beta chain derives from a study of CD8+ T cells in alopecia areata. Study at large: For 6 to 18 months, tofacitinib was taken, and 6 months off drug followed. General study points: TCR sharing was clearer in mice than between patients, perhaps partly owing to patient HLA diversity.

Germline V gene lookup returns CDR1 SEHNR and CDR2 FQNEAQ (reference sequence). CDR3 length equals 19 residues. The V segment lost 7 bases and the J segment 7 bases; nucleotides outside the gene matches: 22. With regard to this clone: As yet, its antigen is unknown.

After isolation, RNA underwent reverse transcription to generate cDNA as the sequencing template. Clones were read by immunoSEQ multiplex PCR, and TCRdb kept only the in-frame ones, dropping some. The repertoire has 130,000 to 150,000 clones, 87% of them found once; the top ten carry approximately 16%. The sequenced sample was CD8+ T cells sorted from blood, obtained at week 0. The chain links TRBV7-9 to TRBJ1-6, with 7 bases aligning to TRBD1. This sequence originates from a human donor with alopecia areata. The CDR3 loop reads CASKTDRDSGRENNSPLHF. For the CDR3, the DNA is TGTGCCAGCAAGACCGACCGGGACAGCGGAAGGGAGAACAATTCACCCCTCCACTTT.